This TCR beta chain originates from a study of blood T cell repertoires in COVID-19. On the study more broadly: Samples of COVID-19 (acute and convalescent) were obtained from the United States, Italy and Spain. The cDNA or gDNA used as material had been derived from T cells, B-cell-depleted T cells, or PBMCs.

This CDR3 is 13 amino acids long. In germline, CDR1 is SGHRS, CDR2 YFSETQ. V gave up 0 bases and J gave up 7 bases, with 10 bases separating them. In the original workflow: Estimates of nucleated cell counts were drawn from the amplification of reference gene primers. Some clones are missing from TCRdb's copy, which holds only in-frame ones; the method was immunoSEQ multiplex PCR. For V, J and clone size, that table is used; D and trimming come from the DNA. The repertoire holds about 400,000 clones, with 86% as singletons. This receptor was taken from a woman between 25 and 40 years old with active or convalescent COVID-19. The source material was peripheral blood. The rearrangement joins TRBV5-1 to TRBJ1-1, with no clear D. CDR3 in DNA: TGCGCCAGCAGCTTGGGGGCAGGAGGTGAAGCTTTCTTT. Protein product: CASSLGAGGEAFF.